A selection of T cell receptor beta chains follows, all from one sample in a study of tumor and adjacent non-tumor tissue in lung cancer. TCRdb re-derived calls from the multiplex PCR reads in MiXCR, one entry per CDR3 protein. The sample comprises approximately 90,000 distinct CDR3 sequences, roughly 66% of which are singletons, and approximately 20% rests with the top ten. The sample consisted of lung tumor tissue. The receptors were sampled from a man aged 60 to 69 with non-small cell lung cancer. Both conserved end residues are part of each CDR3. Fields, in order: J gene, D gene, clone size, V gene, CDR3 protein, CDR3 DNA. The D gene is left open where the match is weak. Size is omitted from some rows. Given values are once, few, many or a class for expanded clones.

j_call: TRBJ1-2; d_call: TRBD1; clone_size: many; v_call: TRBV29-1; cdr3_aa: CSVDPTGFYGYTF; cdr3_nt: TGCAGCGTTGACCCGACAGGGTTTTATGGCTACACCTTC
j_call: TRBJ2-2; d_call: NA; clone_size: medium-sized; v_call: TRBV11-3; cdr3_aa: CASSLDRGTANTGELFF; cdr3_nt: TGTGCCAGCAGCTTAGATCGCGGGACGGCGAACACCGGGGAGCTGTTTTTT
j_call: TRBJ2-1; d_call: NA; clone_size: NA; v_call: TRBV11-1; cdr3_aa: CASNFTGRHDEQFF; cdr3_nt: TGTGCCAGCAACTTCACCGGGAGACATGATGAGCAGTTCTTC
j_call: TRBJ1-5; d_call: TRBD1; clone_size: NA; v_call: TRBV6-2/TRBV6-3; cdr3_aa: CASSTGTGGWSNQSQHF; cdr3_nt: TGTGCCAGCAGTACCGGGACAGGGGGATGGTCTAATCAGTCCCAGCATTTT
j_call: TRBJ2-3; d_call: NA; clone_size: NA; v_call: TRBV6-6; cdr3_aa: CASSYGEESFYTDTRYF; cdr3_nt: TGTGCCAGCAGTTACGGGGAGGAAAGTTTCTACACAGATACGCGATATTTT
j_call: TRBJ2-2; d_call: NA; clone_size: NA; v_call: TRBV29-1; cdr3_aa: CNVGTSLLTGELFF; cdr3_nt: TGCAACGTTGGGACAAGCCTACTAACAGGGGAGCTGTTTTTT
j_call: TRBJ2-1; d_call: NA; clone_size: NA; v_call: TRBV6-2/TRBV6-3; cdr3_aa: CASSYGFEQHF; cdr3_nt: TGTGCCAGCAGTTACGGGTTCGAGCAGCACTTC
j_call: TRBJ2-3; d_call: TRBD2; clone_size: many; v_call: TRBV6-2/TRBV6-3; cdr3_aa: CASRHPGLAGDTQYF; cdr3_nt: TGTGCCAGCAGACACCCCGGACTAGCGGGTGATACGCAGTATTTT
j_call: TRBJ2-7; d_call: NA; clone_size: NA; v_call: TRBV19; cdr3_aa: CVSSTGREYEQYF; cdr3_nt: TGTGTCAGTAGTACTGGCAGGGAGTACGAGCAGTACTTC
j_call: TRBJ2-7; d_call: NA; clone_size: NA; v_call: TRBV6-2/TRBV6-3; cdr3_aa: CDSSYTTGYERYF; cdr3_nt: TGTGACAGCAGTTACACGACTGGCTACGAGCGGTACTTC
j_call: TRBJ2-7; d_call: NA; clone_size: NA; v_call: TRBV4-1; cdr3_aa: CVSSTGISYEQYF; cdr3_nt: TGCGTCAGCAGCACTGGTATATCCTACGAGCAGTACTTC
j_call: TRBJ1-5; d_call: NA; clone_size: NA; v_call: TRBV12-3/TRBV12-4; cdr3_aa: CASSTATGIQPQHF; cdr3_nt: TGTGCCAGTAGCACAGCCACAGGGATACAGCCCCAGCATTTT
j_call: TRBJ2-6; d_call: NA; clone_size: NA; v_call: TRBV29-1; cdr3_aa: CSVDTGTGANLLTF; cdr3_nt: TGCAGCGTAGACACAGGGACTGGGGCCAACCTCCTGACTTTC
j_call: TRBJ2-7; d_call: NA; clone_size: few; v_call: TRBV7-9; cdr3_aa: CASRGRGTYGEQYF; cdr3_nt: TGTGCCAGCAGGGGACGGGGCACCTACGGCGAGCAGTACTTC
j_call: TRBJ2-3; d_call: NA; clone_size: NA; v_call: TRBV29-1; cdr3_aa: CSVEERDGWGARFTDTQYF; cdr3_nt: TGCAGCGTTGAAGAAAGGGATGGATGGGGAGCGAGGTTTACAGATACGCAATATTTT
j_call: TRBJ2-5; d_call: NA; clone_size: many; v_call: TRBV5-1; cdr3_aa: CASSLTPLETQYF; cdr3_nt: TGCGCCAGCAGCTTGACCCCTTTAGAGACCCAGTACTTC
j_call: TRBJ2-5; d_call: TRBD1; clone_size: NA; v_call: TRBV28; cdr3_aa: CVSSLARTGKQTQYF; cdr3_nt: TGTGTCAGCAGTTTAGCCCGGACAGGGAAGCAGACCCAGTACTTC
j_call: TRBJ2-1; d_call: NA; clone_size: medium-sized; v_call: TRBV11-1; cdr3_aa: CASSLGHGEQFF; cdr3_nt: TGTGCCAGCAGCCTCGGGCATGGTGAGCAGTTCTTC
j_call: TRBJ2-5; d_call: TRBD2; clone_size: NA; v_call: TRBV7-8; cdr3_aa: CASSRGLAGDQETQYF; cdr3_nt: TGTGCCAGCAGCAGAGGGCTAGCGGGAGACCAAGAGACCCAGTACTTC
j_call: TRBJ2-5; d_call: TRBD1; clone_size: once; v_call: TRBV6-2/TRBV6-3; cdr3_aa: CASRIQGGQETLYF; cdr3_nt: TGTGCCAGCAGGATACAGGGGGGTCAAGAGACTCTGTACTTC
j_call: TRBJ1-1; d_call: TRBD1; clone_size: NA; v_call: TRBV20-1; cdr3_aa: CSARDPRKGAGVDTEAFF; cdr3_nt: TGCAGTGCTAGAGACCCAAGAAAGGGGGCGGGTGTGGACACTGAAGCTTTCTTT